The 26 T cell receptor beta chains presented below share a single source sample, sequenced in a study of PD-1 blockade in classical Hodgkin lymphoma. Relapses following autologous stem cell transplantation were seen in all patients, with brentuximab vedotin exposure varying. Using magnetic negative selection, the CD4+ T cells were separated out of thawed PBMCs. Assay used: immunoSEQ multiplex PCR; TCRdb lists only in-frame clones, some missing. The table lists 1,500 to 2,000 clones, about nine tenths of them singletons. Here the sequenced sample was CD4+ T cells from blood, taken at baseline. The receptor source for this set is a human donor with classical Hodgkin lymphoma.

This clone came up a few times. This rearrangement joins TRBV4-2 to TRBJ1-6; D is possibly TRBD1 (5 bases). Germline values: CDR1 LGHNA, CDR2 YNFKEQ. The germline V and J ends were trimmed by 4 bases and 8 bases, with 12 bases remaining between them. The CDR3 runs to 14 residues. The CDR3 sequence is CASSLHGQDSPLHF. DNA for the CDR3: TGTGCCAGCAGCCTCCACGGACAAGATTCACCCCTCCACTTT.

V and J are TRBV2 and TRBJ2-7; a possible D gene is TRBD1 (6 bases). CDR1 and CDR2 (germline): SNHLY, FYNNEI. The CDR3 sequence is 14 residues long. Trimming removed 7 bases at V and 1 base at J, with 14 bases between. This chain's CDR3 is CASKRGTASYEQYF. The CDR3 DNA sequence: TGTGCCAGCAAAAGGGGGACGGCTTCCTACGAGCAGTACTTC. Looking up the rest from reference TRBV2 and TRBJ2-7 gives the full variable domain: EPEVTQTPSHQVTQMGQEVILRCVPISNHLYFYWYRQILGQKVEFLVSFYNNEISEKSEIFDDQFSVERPDGSNFTLKIRSTKLEDSAMYFCASKRGTASYEQYFGPGTRLTVT.

V is TRBV6-4 and J is TRBJ2-1, with D possibly TRBD2 on 6 matching bases. Trimming removed 4 bases from V and 15 bases from J, with 16 bases in between. The germline V gene encodes CDR1 MRHNA and CDR2 SNTAGT. The length of the CDR3 is 12 residues. The CDR3, as DNA: TGTGCCAGCAGTGGCCCGGGAGCACTCTTGTTCTTC. This encodes CASSGPGALLFF.

This chain joins TRBV6-1 and TRBJ1-5; no clear D. V shed 3 bases and J shed 0 bases, with 9 bases lying between them. The CDR3 sequence is 15 residues long. Germline CDR1 MNHNS, CDR2 SASEGT. The DNA for the CDR3 is TGTGCCAGCAGTGAGGTTTCCTATAGCAATCAGCCCCAGCATTTT. Amino acid sequence: CASSEVSYSNQPQHF.

J is TRBJ1-3 and V is TRBV15; 8 nucleotides align to TRBD1. Trimming cost V 5 bases and J 2 bases; bases outside gene matches: 5. The V gene's germline CDR1 is LNHNV and CDR2 YYDKDF (reference sequence). The CDR3 has 15 amino acids. The CDR3 sequence: CATSPGQGAGNTIYF. CDR3 coding DNA: TGTGCCACCAGCCCAGGACAGGGAGCTGGAAACACCATATATTTT.

This clone was found once. The chain uses TRBV5-4 and TRBJ2-2; 7 nucleotides line up with TRBD1. Germline lookup yields CDR1 SGHNT and CDR2 YYREEE (reference sequence). This CDR3 spans 16 amino acids. Trimming at V came to 3 bases and at J to 2 bases, leaving 7 bases not matched to a gene. CDR3 protein: CASSSTTGTNTGELFF. The CDR3 DNA follows: TGTGCCAGCAGCTCAACGACAGGGACCAACACCGGGGAGCTGTTTTTT.

The chain links TRBV5-1 to TRBJ1-4, with D possibly matching TRBD1 (5 bases). The ends were cut back, 0 bases at V and 7 bases at J, with 19 bases in the middle. The CDR3 has 17 residues. CDR1 is SGHRS, CDR2 YFSETQ, per germline. For the CDR3, the DNA is TGCGCCAGCAGCTTGGAGGGGTGGCAGGGAACGGGTGAAAAACTGTTTTTT. Its translation is CASSLEGWQGTGEKLFF.

V gene TRBV11-2 combines with J gene TRBJ2-5; maybe TRBD1 (6 bases). The CDR3 length is 15 residues. The germline V gene encodes CDR1 SGHAT and CDR2 FQNNGV. Trimming pared 5 bases from V and 2 bases from J, leaving 15 bases between. CDR3 nucleotides: TGTGCCAGCAGCACCTTGGGGGCGTTTCAAGAGACCCAGTACTTC. Amino acid sequence: CASSTLGAFQETQYF.

V gene TRBV4-1 combines with J gene TRBJ1-3; TRBD1 might be the D (5 bases). Per germline, CDR1 MGHRA and CDR2 YSYEKL. Trimming pared 0 bases from V and 0 bases from J, leaving 9 bases between. The CDR3 length is 16 residues. In nucleotides, the CDR3 is TGCGCCAGCAGCCAAGAGAGACAGAGCTCTGGAAACACCATATATTTT. Translated, it gives CASSQERQSSGNTIYF.

CDR3 sequence: CASSSYNRANGELFF. Written as DNA, the CDR3 is TGTGCCAGCAGTAGTTACAACAGGGCGAACGGGGAGCTGTTTTTT. The rearrangement uses TRBV6-5 and TRBJ2-2, with a weak D call TRBD1 (6 bases). This CDR3 has 15 residues. The germline V gene has CDR1 MNHEY and CDR2 SVGAGI. Trimming pared 5 bases from V and 7 bases from J, leaving 17 bases between.

The J gene is TRBJ2-1, the V gene TRBV10-3, with 11 bases aligning to TRBD2. There are 19 residues in the CDR3. Trimming took 6 bases from V and 3 from J; bases not matched to a gene: 16. Germline CDR1 reads ENHRY; CDR2 reads SYGVKD. CDR3 loop: CAISLGLAASDGVYNEQFF. The CDR3 nucleotides read TGTGCCATCAGCTTGGGACTAGCGGCGAGTGACGGGGTCTACAATGAGCAGTTCTTC.

The J gene is TRBJ2-7, the V gene TRBV7-9; D may be TRBD1 (6 bases). CDR3 size: 12 residues. Looked up from germline, CDR1 is SEHNR and CDR2 is FQNEAQ (reference sequence). V was cut by 5 bases and J by 3 bases, with 8 bases left in between. CDR3 amino acids: CASSPTGYEQYF. The CDR3 bases are TGTGCCAGCAGCCCGACAGGCTACGAGCAGTACTTC. Full variable domain (rest looked up from reference TRBV7-9 and TRBJ2-7): DTGVSQNPRHKITKRGQNVTFRCDPISEHNRLYWYRQTLGQGPEFLTYFQNEAQLEKSRLLSDRFSAERPKGSFSTLEIQRTEQGDSAMYLCASSPTGYEQYFGPGTRLTVT.

CDR3 DNA sequence: TGCGCCAGCAGCGCCGGACAGAACACTGAAGCTTTCTTT. Translated: CASSAGQNTEAFF. This chain uses TRBV5-1 with TRBJ1-1, with a possible D match to TRBD1 (5 bases). CDR1 is SGHRS, CDR2 YFSETQ, per germline. The V end lost 4 bases, the J end lost 1 base, and 8 bases lay between the germline ends. The CDR3 has 13 amino acids.

The chain combines TRBV10-3 with TRBJ1-6; perhaps TRBD1 as D (6 bases). Germline V gene sequence: CDR1 ENHRY, CDR2 SYGVKD. V was shortened by 6 bases and J by 9 bases, with 27 bases between the two germline ends. This CDR3 contains 18 residues. The CDR3, as DNA: TGTGCCATCAGGGGGCGACAGGATATCCTACGGGGGCCTTCACCCCTCCACTTT. Translating it yields CAIRGRQDILRGPSPLHF.

The J gene is TRBJ2-1, the V gene TRBV5-1; 9 nucleotides match TRBD2. V trimming: 5 bases; J trimming: 4 bases; junction bases outside the gene matches: 7. The CDR3 sequence is 15 residues long. Germline-derived CDR1 and CDR2 are SGHRS and YFSETQ. The CDR3 DNA reads as TGCGCCAGCAGTATCTTAGCGGGGGATTACAATGAGCAGTTCTTC. It is translated as CASSILAGDYNEQFF.

J is TRBJ1-1 and V is TRBV5-5; D not resolved. Germline CDR1 SGHKS, CDR2 YYEKEE (reference sequence). This CDR3 region has 13 residues. Deletions cut 4 bases from V and 4 bases from J, with 11 bases between. This CDR3 is CASSPVYGTEAFF. The CDR3 region has the DNA TGTGCCAGCAGCCCCGTCTACGGCACTGAAGCTTTCTTT.

This clone was seen once. The chain joins TRBV5-4 to TRBJ2-6; D is undetermined. The CDR3 covers 16 residues. The germline gives CDR1 SGHNT, CDR2 YYREEE (reference sequence). Trimming took off 0 bases at V and 0 bases at J, with 7 bases between the two ends. For the CDR3, the DNA is TGTGCCAGCAGCTTGGGGACGGACTCTGGGGCCAACGTCCTGACTTTC. This encodes CASSLGTDSGANVLTF.

The V gene is TRBV6-1, the J gene TRBJ2-7, with 9 bases fitting TRBD1. The germline V gene encodes CDR1 MNHNS and CDR2 SASEGT. The CDR3 has 16 amino acids. V was pared by 2 bases and J by 2 bases, with 7 bases of the junction left unmatched. The DNA for the CDR3 is TGTGCCAGCAGTGAATTACAGGGGGCGAATCCCTACGAGCAGTACTTC. Protein sequence: CASSELQGANPYEQYF.

The chain carries TRBV5-1 and TRBJ2-3, with unresolved D. CDR1 is SGHRS and CDR2 is YFSETQ in the germline V gene. The CDR3 length is 14 residues. V shed 0 bases and J shed 1 base, with 6 bases lying between them. CDR3 bases: TGCGCCAGCAGCTTGGAAAAGGGCACAGATACGCAGTATTTT. This sequence encodes CASSLEKGTDTQYF.

In this sample, this clone turned up once. J is TRBJ2-5 and V is TRBV27, with TRBD2 matching 11 bases. Unmatched junction bases numbered 7, after V lost 4 bases and J lost 0 bases. The CDR3 consists of 17 residues. From germline, CDR1 is MNHEY and CDR2 SMNVEV (reference sequence). This chain's CDR3 is CASSSRLAGRYQETQYF. The CDR3 coding sequence is TGTGCCAGCAGTTCAAGACTAGCGGGGAGGTACCAAGAGACCCAGTACTTC.

This chain links TRBV9 with TRBJ2-1; no clear D gene. CDR1 SGDLS and CDR2 YYNGEE come from the germline V gene. V lost 4 bases to trimming and J lost 2 bases, with 13 bases between them. This CDR3 spans 15 amino acids. The CDR3 loop is CASSPDFGPYNEQFF. DNA of the CDR3: TGTGCCAGCAGCCCAGATTTTGGGCCCTACAATGAGCAGTTCTTC.

This clone was seen only once. The CDR3 DNA reads TGTGCCAGCAGCTTAGGCCGCGGCAGGCCGATGGGGGAGCAGTACTTC. Residues: CASSLGRGRPMGEQYF. The chain is built from TRBV7-6 and TRBJ2-7; D gene uncertain. Germline CDR1 and CDR2: SGHVS and FNYEAQ. Trimming removed 1 base at V and 7 bases at J, with 20 bases between. The CDR3 consists of 16 residues.

The rearrangement links TRBV5-6 to TRBJ2-5; no clear D. The CDR3 contains 13 residues. CDR1 is SGHDT and CDR2 is YYEEEE in the germline V gene. Trimming stripped 4 bases from V and 1 base from J, with 8 bases between. The CDR3, as DNA: TGTGCCAGCAGCCGAGGTCCCCAAGAGACCCAGTACTTC. It translates to CASSRGPQETQYF. Complete variable domain (other parts from reference TRBV5-6 and TRBJ2-5): DAGVTQSPTHLIKTRGQQVTLRCSPKSGHDTVSWYQQALGQGPQFIFQYYEEEERQRGNFPDRFSGHQFPNYSSELNVNALLLGDSALYLCASSRGPQETQYFGPGTRLLVL.

The gene calls are TRBV2 and TRBJ2-2, with TRBD1 identical over 7 bases. There are 13 residues in the CDR3. Germline V gene data show CDR1 as SNHLY and CDR2 as FYNNEI. Unmatched junction bases numbered 4, after V lost 5 bases and J lost 7 bases. The CDR3: CASSLQGIGELFF. For the CDR3, the DNA is TGTGCCAGCAGTCTACAGGGGATCGGGGAGCTGTTTTTT.

This clone came up once. This chain links TRBV2 with TRBJ2-3, with TRBD1 matching 7 bases. Germline values: CDR1 SNHLY, CDR2 FYNNEI. The CDR3 runs 13 residues. The J segment lost 6 bases and the V segment lost 11 bases, leaving 11 bases of the junction unmatched. CDR3 sequence (DNA): TGTGCCTATCGGACAGGTAGTGGGGATACGCAGTATTTT. Encoded protein: CAYRTGSGDTQYF.

V gene TRBV10-1 combines with J gene TRBJ2-5; weak D call: TRBD1 (6 bases). CDR3 length: 16 residues. V was cut by 3 bases and J by 1 base, with 15 bases left in between. From germline, CDR1 is WNHNN and CDR2 SYGVQD (reference sequence). The CDR3 protein is CASSDLDRGGQETQYF. The CDR3 nucleotides are TGCGCCAGCAGTGATCTGGACAGAGGGGGCCAAGAGACCCAGTACTTC.